These 28 T cell receptor beta chains were all obtained from the same sample, sequenced in a study of vaccination and CD4 T cells after COVID-19. These TCRs are of unknown antigen specificity. With the Oncomine TCR Beta short-read assay, DNA from cultured CD4+ T cells was sequenced. TCRdb fed the PCR reads into MiXCR, producing one record per CDR3 protein. Here the sample spans about 20,000 distinct CDR3 sequences, around 45% being singletons. Treatment in this sample: roughly 11-day PBMC culture with coronavirus spike peptide pools or control peptides (ViraFEST assay). The specimen comprised CD4+ T cells from blood, cultured in vitro, sampled before SARS-CoV-2 vaccination. Receptors were obtained from a human donor who had recovered from COVID-19.

Comment on this clonotype: One end of the junction is discordant with germline, which a read error may explain. The chain has TRBV20-1 and TRBJ1-6; D is possibly TRBD1 (6 bases). Germline-derived CDR1 and CDR2 are DFQATT and SNEGSKA (reference sequence). The CDR3 is made up of 13 amino acids. The CDR3 DNA reads as TGCAGTGCTAGGCCGGGGGGCGATTCACCCCCCCACTTT. This sequence encodes CSARPGGDSPPHF.

The V and J genes are TRBV30 and TRBJ1-2; D might be TRBD1 (6 bases). V shed 2 bases and J shed 6 bases, with 13 bases lying between them. The CDR3 totals 13 residues. Germline CDR1 reads GTSNPN; CDR2 reads SVGIG (reference sequence). The CDR3 nucleotides are TGTGCCTGGAGTAGAGGGGGGGGCGATGGCTACACCTTC. This codes for CAWSRGGGDGYTF.

V gene TRBV11-2 combines with J gene TRBJ1-6; D is undetermined. This CDR3 has 15 amino acids. CDR1 and CDR2 from the germline V gene are SGHAT and FQNNGV. With 0 bases removed from V and 9 bases from J, the gap between germline ends came to 12 bases. The CDR3 sequence: CASSLDSGRTSPLHF. The CDR3 bases are TGTGCCAGCAGCTTAGATAGCGGTAGAACTTCACCCCTCCACTTT.

This clonotype came up a few times. The chain links TRBV20-1 to TRBJ1-6, with D tentatively TRBD1 (5 bases). This CDR3 comprises 12 residues. Trimming left V 2 bases short and J 7 bases short, with 6 bases between. Germline CDR1 DFQATT, CDR2 SNEGSKA (reference sequence). CDR3 loop: CSARQGNSPLHF. Written as DNA, the CDR3 is TGCAGTGCTAGACAGGGAAATTCACCCCTCCACTTT.

J is TRBJ1-1 and V is TRBV6-1, with TRBD1 matching 9 bases. This CDR3 has 12 residues. Trimming removed 6 bases from V and 8 bases from J; junction bases left unmatched: 4. Germline-derived CDR1 and CDR2 are MNHNS and SASEGT. CDR3 DNA: TGTGCCAGCAGACTCGGGACAGGGGAAGCTTTCTTT. Protein sequence: CASRLGTGEAFF.

CDR3 in DNA: TGCAGCGTCTCGAGGGACAGGCAGAACAATGAGCAGTTCTTC. Its translation: CSVSRDRQNNEQFF. The chain combines TRBV29-1 with TRBJ2-1; 8 bases are shared with TRBD1. CDR1 and CDR2 from the germline V gene are SQVTM and ANQGSEA. V was pared by 6 bases and J by 5 bases, with 9 bases of the junction left unmatched. The length of the CDR3 is 14 residues.

CDR3 protein: CASRLTGGDEQYF. CDR3 nucleotide sequence: TGTGCCAGCAGGCTGACAGGGGGCGACGAGCAGTACTTC. V usage is TRBV2 and J usage is TRBJ2-7; TRBD1 matches at 10 bases. V shed 6 bases and J 5 bases; nucleotides not matched to a gene: 4. The germline CDR1 and CDR2 sequences are SNHLY and FYNNEI. The CDR3 runs 13 residues.

There are a few counts of this clonotype. The gene calls are TRBV28 and TRBJ2-5, with TRBD1 identical over 9 bases. Trimming at V came to 5 bases and at J to 4 bases, leaving 5 bases not matched to a gene. The CDR3 extends over 14 amino acids. Germline V CDR1 and CDR2: MDHEN, SYDVKM. CDR3 bases: TGTGCCAGCAGTCTGTGGGACAGGGCAGAGACCCAGTACTTC. It is translated as CASSLWDRAETQYF. Complete variable domain (other parts from reference TRBV28 and TRBJ2-5): DVKVTQSSRYLVKRTGEKVFLECVQDMDHENMFWYRQDPGLGLRLIYFSYDVKMKEKGDIPEGYSVSREKKERFSLILESASTNQTSMYLCASSLWDRAETQYFGPGTRLLVL.

This clonotype appeared once. This sequence joins TRBV11-3 and TRBJ2-1; D perhaps matches TRBD1 (5 bases). Per germline, CDR1 SGHNT and CDR2 YENEEA. The CDR3 is 13 amino acids. V lost 5 bases and J 7 bases, leaving 12 bases between the germline ends. CDR3 in amino acids: CASSGGAANEQFF. The CDR3 nucleotides read TGTGCCAGCAGCGGTGGGGCAGCGAATGAGCAGTTCTTC.

The chain recombines TRBV7-2 with TRBJ1-5; weak D call: TRBD1 (6 bases). The V end was cut by 1 base, the J end by 3 bases, with 13 bases between. This CDR3 has 16 amino acids. Germline loops: CDR1 SGHTA, CDR2 FQGNSA. CDR3 in DNA: TGTGCCAGCAGCTTAGAGACAGGCCTTCACAATCAGCCCCAGCATTTT. Protein: CASSLETGLHNQPQHF.

A few counts support this clonotype. This rearrangement joins TRBV7-2 to TRBJ2-3; 13 nucleotides agree with TRBD2. The CDR3 contains 16 residues. V dropped 1 base and J dropped 4; count of bases not matched to a gene: 2. CDR1 and CDR2 from the germline V gene are SGHTA and FQGNSA. The CDR3 region is CASSLGLAGGADTQYF. The CDR3 DNA reads as TGTGCCAGCAGCTTAGGACTAGCGGGGGGTGCAGATACGCAGTATTTT.

This clonotype was seen a single time. The rearrangement uses TRBV2 and TRBJ1-2; 9 bases match TRBD1. Germline CDR1 and CDR2: SNHLY and FYNNEI. This CDR3 spans 16 amino acids. V gave up 3 bases and J gave up 4 bases; unmatched junction bases: 9. The DNA of the CDR3 is TGTGCCAGCAGTGAGAATAGGGGACAGGGTGGCTATGGCTACACCTTC. Amino acid sequence: CASSENRGQGGYGYTF.

The CDR3, as DNA: TGTGCCAGCAGCGGGGGGACAGGGTCAATTTACGAGCAGTACTTC. This encodes CASSGGTGSIYEQYF. This chain joins TRBV5-4 and TRBJ2-7, with 9 bases matching TRBD1. V lost 4 bases to trimming and J lost 4 bases; unmatched junction nucleotides: 9. CDR1 is SGHNT, CDR2 YYREEE, per germline (reference sequence). This CDR3 has 15 amino acids.

The chain is built from TRBV15 and TRBJ2-5; TRBD2 matches at 7 bases. Germline-derived CDR1 and CDR2 are LNHNV and YYDKDF (reference sequence). The CDR3 is 15 amino acids. V lost 1 base and J lost 4; bases outside the gene matches: 6. In nucleotides, the CDR3 is TGTGCCACCAGCAGAGGAGGGGAGGGAAGAGAGACCCAGTACTTC. Translating gives CATSRGGEGRETQYF.

This clonotype appeared a few times. The chain has TRBV20-1 and TRBJ2-3, with 7 bases identical to TRBD1. Trimming at V came to 5 bases and at J to 3 bases, leaving 11 bases not matched to a gene. CDR3 length equals 15 residues. Germline V lookup: CDR1 DFQATT, CDR2 SNEGSKA (reference sequence). CDR3 coding DNA: TGCAGTGCTCAAAGACAGGGAGAAGGGACAGATACGCAGTATTTT. Protein: CSAQRQGEGTDTQYF.

V usage is TRBV12-3 or TRBV12-4 and J usage is TRBJ1-6; 7 bases align to TRBD1. V shed 5 bases, J shed 7 bases, and the junction held 5 bases outside the gene matches. This CDR3 has 14 residues. This CDR3 is CASSSRGVNSPLHF. CDR3 bases: TGTGCCAGCAGTAGCAGGGGGGTAAATTCACCCCTCCACTTT.

In DNA, the CDR3 is TGTGCCAGCAGCGCAGACTCCGGCGGGGGTTCACCCCTCCACTTT. Its protein is CASSADSGGGSPLHF. This chain joins TRBV7-2 and TRBJ1-6; tentatively, D is TRBD1 (5 bases). V lost 5 bases to trimming and J lost 9 bases, with 17 bases between them. Per the germline V gene, CDR1 is SGHTA and CDR2 is FQGNSA. This CDR3 has 15 residues. Using reference TRBV7-2 and TRBJ1-6 for the parts outside the CDR3, the full variable domain is GAGVSQSPSNKVTEKGKDVELRCDPISGHTALYWYRQSLGQGLEFLIYFQGNSAPDKSGLPSDRFSAERTGGSVSTLTIQRTQQEDSAVYLCASSADSGGGSPLHFGNGTRLTVT.

V usage is TRBV9 and J usage is TRBJ2-2, with D perhaps matching TRBD2 (5 bases). Germline V gives CDR1 SGDLS, CDR2 YYNGEE. This CDR3 has 13 residues. The germline V and J ends were trimmed by 0 bases and 7 bases, with 7 bases remaining between them. CDR3 in amino acids: CASSVEGGGELFF. Written as DNA, the CDR3 is TGTGCCAGCAGCGTAGAAGGAGGCGGGGAGCTGTTTTTT.

This chain joins TRBV7-9 and TRBJ2-5, with D uncertain. Between the trimmed V and J ends, which lost 2 bases and 4 bases, there was a span of 14 bases. There are 15 residues in the CDR3. Germline values: CDR1 SEHNR, CDR2 FQNEAQ (reference sequence). Here the CDR3 reads CASSLLGQARETQYF. As DNA, the CDR3 is TGTGCCAGCAGCTTACTCGGGCAGGCTCGAGAGACCCAGTACTTC. The full variable domain, in which reference TRBV7-9 and TRBJ2-5 provide the parts outside the CDR3, is DTGVSQNPRHKITKRGQNVTFRCDPISEHNRLYWYRQTLGQGPEFLTYFQNEAQLEKSRLLSDRFSAERPKGSFSTLEIQRTEQGDSAMYLCASSLLGQARETQYFGPGTRLLVL.

The chain has TRBV5-4 and TRBJ2-1, with 7 positions matching TRBD1. CDR3 length: 17 amino acids. Germline V gene lookup returns CDR1 SGHNT and CDR2 YYREEE (reference sequence). The J segment lost 3 bases and the V segment lost 3 bases, leaving 12 bases of the junction unmatched. CDR3 protein: CASSSPLEGGYYNEQFF. The CDR3 nucleotides are TGTGCCAGCAGCTCTCCCCTGGAAGGGGGCTACTACAATGAGCAGTTCTTC.

In this sample, this clonotype turned up a few times. The chain joins TRBV7-2 to TRBJ1-1; D gene uncertain. V lost 5 bases and J lost 1, with 11 bases in between. The length of the CDR3 is 14 residues. The germline V gene encodes CDR1 SGHTA and CDR2 FQGNSA. Here the CDR3 reads CASSPIFRNTEAFF. CDR3 DNA sequence: TGTGCCAGCAGCCCAATATTTAGGAACACTGAAGCTTTCTTT. Variable domain in full (rest from reference TRBV7-2 and TRBJ1-1): GAGVSQSPSNKVTEKGKDVELRCDPISGHTALYWYRQSLGQGLEFLIYFQGNSAPDKSGLPSDRFSAERTGGSVSTLTIQRTQQEDSAVYLCASSPIFRNTEAFFGQGTRLTVV.

The genes are TRBV5-5 and TRBJ1-2; possibly TRBD1 for D (5 bases). This CDR3 has 14 residues. V lost 3 bases, J lost 2 bases, and 11 bases lay in between. Germline loops: CDR1 SGHKS, CDR2 YYEKEE (reference sequence). The CDR3 DNA sequence: TGTGCCAGCAGCTGGACACCTGACAACTATGGCTACACCTTC. Translated, it gives CASSWTPDNYGYTF.

This clonotype was counted between two and nine times. The chain uses TRBV6-1 and TRBJ2-7; D gene ambiguous. The CDR3 is made up of 11 amino acids. Trimming took off 2 bases at V and 11 bases at J, with 10 bases between the two ends. The V gene's germline CDR1 is MNHNS and CDR2 SASEGT. This chain's CDR3 is CASSEFGRKYF. The DNA for the CDR3 is TGTGCCAGCAGTGAATTCGGCAGAAAGTACTTC.

The chain is built from TRBV27 and TRBJ2-7; 9 nucleotides line up with TRBD1. V was pared by 5 bases and J by 5 bases, with 10 bases of the junction left unmatched. Germline CDR1 reads MNHEY; CDR2 reads SMNVEV (reference sequence). The CDR3 loop spans 15 amino acids. The CDR3 loop reads CASSLTGTGSNEQYF. CDR3 nucleotides: TGTGCCAGCAGTCTTACCGGGACAGGGAGCAACGAGCAGTACTTC.

This clonotype was seen a single time. The chain has TRBV28 and TRBJ1-1, with 7 bases aligning to TRBD1. The germline CDR1 and CDR2 sequences are MDHEN and SYDVKM. Trimming took 4 bases from V and 6 from J; bases not matched to a gene: 20. This CDR3 contains 18 residues. The CDR3 here is CASSSIHLTGSTIAEAFF. The CDR3 nucleotides read TGTGCCAGCAGTTCCATCCATCTGACAGGGTCAACTATCGCTGAAGCTTTCTTT.

The table lists this clonotype with a few counts. V gene TRBV7-2 combines with J gene TRBJ2-7; TRBD2 aligns across 7 bases. Per germline, CDR1 SGHTA and CDR2 FQGNSA. V gave up 3 bases and J gave up 7 bases; unmatched junction bases: 6. This CDR3 is 13 amino acids long. CDR3 in amino acids: CASSLGVGGEQYF. Here the CDR3 DNA reads TGTGCCAGCAGCTTGGGTGTCGGGGGGGAGCAGTACTTC.

The rearrangement links TRBV19 to TRBJ1-1; D unclear. The CDR3 spans 14 residues. The germline V and J ends were trimmed by 3 bases and 0 bases, with 8 bases remaining between them. Per the germline V gene, CDR1 is LNHDA and CDR2 is SQIVND (reference sequence). The CDR3, as DNA: TGTGCCAGTAGTATCCCAGGAGTGAACACTGAAGCTTTCTTT. It translates to CASSIPGVNTEAFF.

The CDR3 sequence: CASSTRLGYGYTF. CDR3 nucleotide sequence: TGTGCCAGCAGTACCCGTTTGGGCTATGGCTACACCTTC. V gene TRBV6-2 or TRBV6-3 combines with J gene TRBJ1-2, with D uncertain. The CDR3 contains 13 residues. Germline-derived CDR1 and CDR2 are MNHEY and SVGEGT. Trimming removed 5 bases from V and 4 bases from J, with 11 bases in between.